A single sample gave rise to the 32 T cell receptor beta chains below, sequenced in a study of shared clonotypes between healthy human individuals. Data came from immunoSEQ multiplex PCR; TCRdb stores just in-frame clones and leaves some out. The sample has 2.5 million or so clones; about 92% are singletons. The material sequenced was naive CD4+ T cells sorted from blood. Specified subset: CD45RA+ positively selected. The source of these receptors is a man aged 18-30 years in good health.

The rearrangement uses TRBV19 and TRBJ2-6, with 9 bases matching TRBD1. The CDR3 consists of 18 residues. The J segment lost 0 bases and the V segment lost 3 bases, leaving 6 bases of the junction unmatched. Germline V gene data show CDR1 as LNHDA and CDR2 as SQIVND (reference sequence). The CDR3 loop is CASSIGQGFASGANVLTF. The CDR3 DNA is TGTGCCAGTAGTATCGGACAGGGGTTCGCCTCTGGGGCCAACGTCCTGACTTTC. Complete variable domain (other parts from reference TRBV19 and TRBJ2-6): DGGITQSPKYLFRKEGQNVTLSCEQNLNHDAMYWYRQDPGQGLRLIYYSQIVNDFQKGDIAEGYSVSREKKESFPLTVTSAQKNPTAFYLCASSIGQGFASGANVLTFGAGSRLTVL.

The rearrangement uses TRBV21-1 and TRBJ2-7; the DNA was not used to check the table's D call, TRBD1. TRBV21-1 represents a pseudogene. CDR3 length: 18 residues. CDR3 nucleotides: TGTGCCAGCAGCAACCACCGGGACAGGGCGGCCCCCACCTACGAGCAGTACTTC. Residues: CASSNHRDRAAPTYEQYF.

The chain combines TRBV25-1 with TRBJ2-5; 9 positions agree with TRBD2. The J call is doubtful: the DNA matches TRBJ2-7 better. The CDR3 is 17 residues long. Germline V lookup: CDR1 MGHDK, CDR2 SYGVNS. The CDR3 nucleotides read TGTGCCAGCAGTGATCGAGCGGGGGGACCCCGCTCCTACGAGCAGTACTTC. Amino acid sequence: CASSDRAGGPRSYEQYF.

The chain combines TRBV5-4 with TRBJ1-1; D perhaps matches TRBD1 (5 bases). V was trimmed by 4 bases and J by 4 bases, leaving 14 bases between them. Germline V gene lookup returns CDR1 SGHNT and CDR2 YYREEE (reference sequence). The CDR3 covers 14 residues. CDR3: CASSTGLRGTEAFF. CDR3 in DNA: TGTGCCAGCAGCACGGGATTAAGGGGCACTGAAGCTTTCTTT.

The J gene is TRBJ1-6, the V gene TRBV27; D is unclear. Trimming stripped 3 bases from V and 7 bases from J, with 10 bases between. Germline values: CDR1 MNHEY, CDR2 SMNVEV (reference sequence). CDR3 size: 14 residues. The CDR3 loop reads CASSFGERNSPLHF. The CDR3 DNA reads as TGTGCCAGCAGTTTCGGGGAGAGAAATTCACCCCTCCACTTT.

This chain joins TRBV6-5 and TRBJ2-5; 9 bases are shared with TRBD1. There are 15 residues in the CDR3. CDR1 is MNHEY and CDR2 is SVGAGI in the germline V gene. With 6 bases clipped from V and 2 bases from J, the junction kept 7 bases outside the gene matches. The CDR3 here is CASRPGTGWQETQYF. In DNA, the CDR3 is TGTGCCAGCAGACCCGGGACAGGGTGGCAAGAGACCCAGTACTTC.

Only one count was recorded for this clone. The chain couples TRBV30 to TRBJ2-7; D is uncertain. V lost 3 bases and J 5 bases, leaving 8 bases between the germline ends. Germline V gene data show CDR1 as GTSNPN and CDR2 as SVGIG (reference sequence). The CDR3 runs to 11 residues. The CDR3 DNA is TGTGCCTGGAGCGTCAATAACGAGCAGTACTTC. It encodes CAWSVNNEQYF.

The V gene is TRBV6-5, the J gene TRBJ2-7, with D possibly being TRBD2 (5 bases). The ends were cut back, 5 bases at V and 7 bases at J, with 12 bases in the middle. The CDR3 spans 12 residues. Germline assignment: CDR1 MNHEY and CDR2 SVGAGI. The CDR3 nucleotides are TGTGCCAGCAGTAAACAACCGGGGGAGCAGTACTTC. Residues: CASSKQPGEQYF.

The V and J genes are TRBV5-6 and TRBJ1-2; D may be TRBD1 (5 bases). Trimming removed 5 bases at V and 3 bases at J, with 17 bases between. Germline CDR1 reads SGHDT; CDR2 reads YYEEEE. The CDR3 has 15 amino acids. CDR3 nucleotides: TGTGCCAGCAGATTTCGGCAGGGCGTAGACTATGGCTACACCTTC. This codes for CASRFRQGVDYGYTF.

V is TRBV2 and J is TRBJ2-1, with D possibly TRBD2 on 6 matching bases. The V gene's germline CDR1 is SNHLY and CDR2 FYNNEI. The CDR3 totals 14 residues. Trimming stripped 2 bases from V and 2 bases from J, with 7 bases between. The CDR3: CASSELAPYNEQFF. CDR3 bases: TGTGCCAGCAGTGAACTAGCGCCCTACAATGAGCAGTTCTTC.

This clone has only a few counts. This sequence joins TRBV5-1 and TRBJ1-1; D not resolved. This CDR3 is 12 amino acids long. Germline lookup yields CDR1 SGHRS and CDR2 YFSETQ. V was trimmed by 4 bases and J by 10 bases, leaving 14 bases between them. This CDR3 is CASSTETGGAFF. The CDR3 DNA reads as TGCGCCAGCAGCACCGAGACCGGTGGAGCTTTCTTT.

The chain has TRBV5-3 and TRBJ2-5, with D possibly TRBD1 on 6 matching bases. TRBV5-3 is an ORF, and what it does is uncertain. The V gene lost 5 bases and the J gene lost 5 bases, with 34 bases spanning the gap. The CDR3 spans 20 residues. The CDR3 DNA is TGTGCCAGAAGTCCGCCGTCCCTCCGAATAACAGGGCGAACAGGGGAGACCCAGTACTTC. Translated, it gives CARSPPSLRITGRTGETQYF.

This clone has a handful of counts. The chain is built from TRBV5-1 and TRBJ1-2; the match to TRBD1 covers 8 bases. Germline V gives CDR1 SGHRS, CDR2 YFSETQ. Losses at the gene ends were 4 bases for V and 6 bases for J; bases not matched to a gene: 5. CDR3 size: 13 residues. In nucleotides, the CDR3 is TGCGCCAGCAGCCAGGACAGGGTCGATGGCTACACCTTC. Protein sequence: CASSQDRVDGYTF.

This chain links TRBV2 with TRBJ2-2, with 8 bases matching TRBD2. This CDR3 has 14 residues. Looked up from germline, CDR1 is SNHLY and CDR2 is FYNNEI. After removal of 7 bases from V and 5 bases from J, the junction contained 6 bases not matched to a gene. The CDR3 DNA follows: TGTGCCAGCAATTCTGGCGGGAGGACCGGGGAGCTGTTTTTT. This sequence encodes CASNSGGRTGELFF.

This clone was seen only a few times. The chain carries TRBV19 and TRBJ1-2, with 9 bases aligning to TRBD1. In germline, CDR1 is LNHDA, CDR2 SQIVND (reference sequence). The length of the CDR3 is 12 residues. V lost 4 bases, J lost 9 bases, and 3 bases stayed unmatched. CDR3 sequence reads: CASSTGQGSYTF. The CDR3, as DNA: TGTGCCAGTAGTACCGGACAGGGGAGCTACACCTTC.

As concerns this clone: This specimen includes other DNA sequences encoding the same CDR3. The V and J genes are TRBV10-1 and TRBJ1-6; perhaps TRBD1 as D (6 bases). The CDR3 totals 13 residues. V was pared by 4 bases and J by 6 bases, with 7 bases between. Germline CDR1 is WNHNN and CDR2 is SYGVQD (reference sequence). The CDR3 region is CASSGTVNSPLHF. CDR3 nucleotide sequence: TGCGCCAGCAGTGGGACAGTTAATTCACCCCTCCACTTT.

The J gene is TRBJ1-2, the V gene TRBV21-1; the D segment call TRBD1 is taken from the table without a DNA check. TRBV21-1 is assigned pseudogene status. This CDR3 has 15 amino acids. The CDR3 sequence is CAGKGAVSSNYGYTF. The CDR3 DNA is TGTGCTGGGAAGGGGGCGGTAAGTTCTAACTATGGCTACACCTTC.

The chain links TRBV2 to TRBJ1-5; D possibly corresponds to TRBD1 (5 bases). V was shortened by 7 bases and J by 3 bases, with 16 bases between the two germline ends. This CDR3 has 15 amino acids. Germline V CDR1 and CDR2: SNHLY, FYNNEI. Here the CDR3 reads CASKGQELNNQPQHF. The CDR3, as DNA: TGTGCCAGCAAGGGGCAGGAGCTTAACAATCAGCCCCAGCATTTT.

Only a few counts were recorded for this clone. The chain couples TRBV5-4 to TRBJ1-1, with D possibly matching TRBD1 (5 bases). Germline V gene data show CDR1 as SGHNT and CDR2 as YYREEE (reference sequence). CDR3 length equals 14 residues. Deletions cut 4 bases from V and 1 base from J, with 11 bases between. The CDR3 loop is CASSIRAPNTEAFF. CDR3 coding DNA: TGTGCCAGCAGCATCAGGGCCCCGAACACTGAAGCTTTCTTT.

This rearrangement joins TRBV19 to TRBJ1-6, with 10 bases identical to TRBD1. The CDR3 covers 13 residues. After removal of 9 bases from V and 7 bases from J, the junction contained 3 bases not matched to a gene. Per germline, CDR1 LNHDA and CDR2 SQIVND (reference sequence). This CDR3 is CASGTGVNSPLHF. The CDR3 coding sequence is TGTGCCAGCGGGACAGGGGTAAATTCACCCCTCCACTTT.

The chain joins TRBV21-1 to TRBJ1-3. TRBV21-1 is a recognized pseudogene. The CDR3 has 19 residues. The DNA of the CDR3 is TGTGCCAGCAGCAAAGGACAAAAAGGGACCCTATTCTCTGGAAACACCATATATTTT. As protein: CASSKGQKGTLFSGNTIYF.

CDR3 protein: CASSLIRGEAFF. The CDR3 bases are TGTGCCAGCAGCCTAATCCGGGGTGAAGCTTTCTTT. The chain carries TRBV7-2 and TRBJ1-1; D is unclear. V was trimmed by 5 bases and J by 7 bases, leaving 11 bases between them. The CDR3 has 12 residues. The germline V gene encodes CDR1 SGHTA and CDR2 FQGNSA.

This CDR3 reads CASSEESKGSPLHF. The CDR3, as DNA: TGTGCCAGCAGTGAGGAATCTAAGGGTTCACCCCTCCACTTT. The gene calls are TRBV2 and TRBJ1-6; no definite D call. The CDR3 is made up of 14 amino acids. Germline V lookup: CDR1 SNHLY, CDR2 FYNNEI. The V end lost 3 bases, the J end lost 9 bases, and 12 bases lay between the germline ends.

CDR3 in amino acids: CASSDGTSQEETQYF. DNA of the CDR3: TGTGCCAGCTCAGACGGGACCAGCCAAGAAGAGACCCAGTACTTC. V usage is TRBV18 and J usage is TRBJ2-5; the D gene could be TRBD1 or TRBD2 (5 bases each). Trimming pared 5 bases from V and 3 bases from J, leaving 16 bases between. The germline CDR1 and CDR2 sequences are KGHSH and LQKENI. The CDR3 spans 15 residues.

This clone was seen only a few times. Other DNA sequences in this sample translate to the same CDR3. This rearrangement joins TRBV10-3 to TRBJ1-1; possible D gene TRBD1, 5 bases. Germline lookup yields CDR1 ENHRY and CDR2 SYGVKD. The CDR3 totals 13 residues. V dropped 4 bases and J dropped 0 bases, with 6 bases sitting between them. The CDR3 nucleotides read TGTGCCATCAGTGGGGGGGTGAACACTGAAGCTTTCTTT. Translation: CAISGGVNTEAFF.

This chain links TRBV20-1 with TRBJ2-7, with D perhaps matching TRBD1 (5 bases). The CDR3 totals 11 residues. V lost 5 bases to trimming and J lost 7 bases, with 12 bases between them. Looked up from germline, CDR1 is DFQATT and CDR2 is SNEGSKA (reference sequence). In nucleotides, the CDR3 is TGCAGTGCTGCGATGGGGCGAGAGCAGTACTTC. Translation: CSAAMGREQYF.

This clone was recorded once. Other DNA sequences in this sample translate to the same CDR3. The chain recombines TRBV19 with TRBJ2-5; 9 bases line up with TRBD1. The CDR3 loop spans 13 amino acids. CDR1 is LNHDA, CDR2 SQIVND, per germline (reference sequence). Unmatched junction bases numbered 2, after V lost 5 bases and J lost 4 bases. CDR3 sequence (DNA): TGTGCCAGTAGTGGGACAGGGACAGAGACCCAGTACTTC. Protein sequence: CASSGTGTETQYF.

This chain uses TRBV5-4 with TRBJ1-2; D is possibly TRBD1 (6 bases). Per the germline V gene, CDR1 is SGHNT and CDR2 is YYREEE (reference sequence). The length of the CDR3 is 15 residues. V lost 0 bases, J lost 4 bases, and 13 bases lay in between. The CDR3 sequence is CASSLALGGIYGYTF. As DNA, the CDR3 is TGTGCCAGCAGCTTGGCCCTAGGGGGGATCTATGGCTACACCTTC.

The CDR3 spells CASSIGPGQGKGYTF. The CDR3 nucleotides are TGTGCCAGCAGTATAGGACCGGGACAGGGGAAGGGCTACACCTTC. The chain uses TRBV7-3 and TRBJ1-2; 10 bases align to TRBD1. Germline V lookup: CDR1 SGHTA, CDR2 FQGTGA. The CDR3 spans 15 residues. V was pared by 6 bases and J by 8 bases, with 12 bases of the junction left unmatched.

The genes are TRBV19 and TRBJ1-4, with D possibly TRBD1 on 6 matching bases. The germline CDR1 and CDR2 sequences are LNHDA and SQIVND (reference sequence). V lost 4 bases to trimming and J lost 5 bases, with 8 bases between them. CDR3 length: 13 residues. In DNA form, the CDR3 reads TGTGCCAGTAGTAGACAGGACAATGAAAAACTGTTTTTT. Its protein is CASSRQDNEKLFF.

V usage is TRBV28 and J usage is TRBJ2-7; 11 nucleotides agree with TRBD2. CDR1 MDHEN and CDR2 SYDVKM come from the germline V gene. Germline trimming cut 2 bases from V and 11 bases from J; bases unmatched to any gene: 5. The CDR3 runs to 13 residues. CDR3 in amino acids: CASSLRSSGGEYF. CDR3 in DNA: TGTGCCAGCAGTTTAAGGAGTAGCGGGGGGGAGTACTTC.

The chain carries TRBV19 and TRBJ2-4, with D maybe TRBD1 (6 bases). Trimming stripped 9 bases from V and 0 bases from J, with 15 bases between. Germline V gene sequence: CDR1 LNHDA, CDR2 SQIVND (reference sequence). The CDR3 length is 15 residues. CDR3 region: CASRDGQLAKNIQYF. CDR3 bases: TGTGCCAGCCGGGACGGACAGCTAGCCAAAAACATTCAGTACTTC.